This is a list of T cell receptor beta chains from one sample in a study of blood T cell repertoires in COVID-19. Generated by immunoSEQ multiplex PCR, the TCRdb table keeps only in-frame clones and is missing some. The sample contains a few hundred thousand clones, 80% to 90% of which appear only once. Sequences were obtained from PBMCs or T cells enriched from blood (not recorded which). All receptors derive from a man younger than 45 who had recovered from COVID-19. The CDR3 runs from the conserved cysteine through the conserved F or W. D genes are given only for firm matches. Size is stated for part of the rows, as once, few or many counts, or as a class when the clone is expanded.

clone size: NA
V gene: TRBV19
J gene: TRBJ1-2
D gene: NA
CDR3 protein: CASSHQYGYTF
CDR3 DNA: TGTGCCAGTAGTCACCAGTATGGCTACACCTTC

clone size: NA
V gene: TRBV10-3
J gene: TRBJ1-2
D gene: NA
CDR3 protein: CAISESSVTNGYTF
CDR3 DNA: TGTGCCATCAGTGAGTCTAGCGTTACGAATGGCTACACCTTC

clone size: NA
V gene: TRBV12-3/TRBV12-4
J gene: TRBJ2-7
D gene: NA
CDR3 protein: CASPADRSYEQYF
CDR3 DNA: TGTGCCAGTCCCGCGGACAGAAGCTACGAGCAGTACTTC

clone size: NA
V gene: TRBV19
J gene: TRBJ1-5
D gene: TRBD1
CDR3 protein: CASSIRDRNQPQHF
CDR3 DNA: TGTGCCAGTAGTATCCGGGACAGGAATCAGCCCCAGCATTTT

clone size: NA
V gene: TRBV6-4
J gene: TRBJ2-3
D gene: NA
CDR3 protein: CATSLEGGTDTQYF
CDR3 DNA: TGTGCCACCTCCCTGGAAGGGGGCACAGATACGCAGTATTTT

clone size: NA
V gene: TRBV5-1
J gene: TRBJ2-7
D gene: NA
CDR3 protein: CASSSIGQSYEQYF
CDR3 DNA: TGCGCCAGCAGCTCCATCGGACAGAGCTACGAGCAGTACTTC

clone size: NA
V gene: TRBV5-4
J gene: TRBJ1-2
D gene: NA
CDR3 protein: CASSLGAPGRDSNYGYTF
CDR3 DNA: TGTGCCAGCAGCTTGGGGGCCCCGGGCAGGGATTCTAACTATGGCTACACCTTC

clone size: NA
V gene: TRBV7-9
J gene: TRBJ1-1
D gene: TRBD1
CDR3 protein: CASSLAGGTGTEAFF
CDR3 DNA: TGTGCCAGCAGCTTAGCGGGGGGGACAGGGACTGAAGCTTTCTTT

clone size: NA
V gene: TRBV29-1
J gene: TRBJ1-3
D gene: NA
CDR3 protein: CSVGWGGNTIYF
CDR3 DNA: TGCAGCGTTGGGTGGGGGGGGAACACCATATATTTT

clone size: NA
V gene: TRBV9
J gene: TRBJ2-2
D gene: NA
CDR3 protein: CASSVDSNTGELFF
CDR3 DNA: TGTGCCAGCAGCGTAGACAGCAACACCGGGGAGCTGTTTTTT

clone size: NA
V gene: TRBV27
J gene: TRBJ1-1
D gene: NA
CDR3 protein: CASSSRVMNTEAFF
CDR3 DNA: TGTGCCAGCAGTAGCAGGGTCATGAACACTGAAGCTTTCTTT

clone size: NA
V gene: TRBV5-1
J gene: TRBJ2-7
D gene: NA
CDR3 protein: CASRTETYEQYF
CDR3 DNA: TGCGCCAGCAGGACAGAGACCTACGAGCAGTACTTC

clone size: NA
V gene: TRBV19
J gene: TRBJ1-2
D gene: TRBD1
CDR3 protein: CASNPMGQGNYGYTF
CDR3 DNA: TGTGCCAGTAATCCCATGGGACAGGGAAACTATGGCTACACCTTC

clone size: NA
V gene: TRBV5-4
J gene: TRBJ1-2
D gene: NA
CDR3 protein: CASSLGSGANPYGYTF
CDR3 DNA: TGTGCCAGCAGCTTGGGGTCTGGGGCTAACCCCTATGGCTACACCTTC

clone size: NA
V gene: TRBV5-1
J gene: TRBJ2-7
D gene: NA
CDR3 protein: CASSLGVESPYEQYF
CDR3 DNA: TGCGCCAGCAGCCTGGGAGTGGAGAGCCCCTACGAGCAGTACTTC

clone size: NA
V gene: TRBV27
J gene: TRBJ1-2
D gene: NA
CDR3 protein: CASSSRTAGDYGYTF
CDR3 DNA: TGTGCCAGCAGTTCCCGGACAGCAGGGGATTATGGCTACACCTTC

clone size: NA
V gene: TRBV7-9
J gene: TRBJ2-1
D gene: NA
CDR3 protein: CASSLDLSSYNEQFF
CDR3 DNA: TGTGCCAGCAGCTTAGACCTGAGCTCCTACAATGAGCAGTTCTTC

clone size: once
V gene: TRBV29-1
J gene: TRBJ1-2
D gene: NA
CDR3 protein: CSVDPRGENYGYTF
CDR3 DNA: TGCAGCGTTGACCCCAGGGGCGAGAACTATGGCTACACCTTC

clone size: NA
V gene: TRBV4-1
J gene: TRBJ2-1
D gene: TRBD2
CDR3 protein: CASSPGRGGNDEQFF
CDR3 DNA: TGCGCCAGCAGCCCAGGGCGGGGGGGCAACGATGAGCAGTTCTTC

clone size: NA
V gene: TRBV2
J gene: TRBJ1-2
D gene: NA
CDR3 protein: CASSELSPGTRSPTF
CDR3 DNA: TGTGCCAGCAGTGAGTTGAGTCCCGGGACAAGGTCGCCCACCTTC

clone size: NA
V gene: TRBV6-5
J gene: TRBJ1-5
D gene: NA
CDR3 protein: CASSYSGGNQPQHF
CDR3 DNA: TGTGCCAGCAGTTATTCAGGGGGCAATCAGCCCCAGCATTTT

clone size: NA
V gene: TRBV2
J gene: TRBJ2-7
D gene: NA
CDR3 protein: CASRILDRRNEQYF
CDR3 DNA: TGTGCCAGCAGGATCCTTGACAGGCGGAACGAGCAGTACTTC

clone size: NA
V gene: TRBV7-3
J gene: TRBJ2-5
D gene: NA
CDR3 protein: CASSLRGNQETQYF
CDR3 DNA: TGTGCCAGCAGCTTAAGAGGGAACCAAGAGACCCAGTACTTC

clone size: NA
V gene: TRBV6-5
J gene: TRBJ1-4
D gene: TRBD1
CDR3 protein: CASKTRDSGEKLFF
CDR3 DNA: TGTGCCAGCAAGACCCGGGACAGCGGTGAAAAACTGTTTTTT

clone size: NA
V gene: TRBV4-1
J gene: TRBJ2-1
D gene: TRBD1
CDR3 protein: CASRPPTGGNEQFF
CDR3 DNA: TGCGCCAGCAGGCCCCCCACAGGGGGGAATGAGCAGTTCTTC

clone size: NA
V gene: TRBV9
J gene: TRBJ1-2
D gene: NA
CDR3 protein: CASSVGTVAITF
CDR3 DNA: TGTGCCAGCAGCGTAGGGACAGTCGCAATTACCTTC

clone size: NA
V gene: TRBV5-4
J gene: TRBJ1-2
D gene: NA
CDR3 protein: CASSLPGVYGYTF
CDR3 DNA: TGTGCCAGCAGCCTCCCAGGGGTTTATGGCTACACCTTC

clone size: NA
V gene: TRBV14
J gene: TRBJ1-4
D gene: TRBD1
CDR3 protein: CASSAGQGVKLFF
CDR3 DNA: TGTGCCAGCAGCGCGGGACAGGGAGTCAAACTGTTTTTT

clone size: NA
V gene: TRBV27
J gene: TRBJ2-7
D gene: TRBD1
CDR3 protein: CASSLSSGTVVYEQYF
CDR3 DNA: TGTGCCAGCAGTTTATCGTCCGGGACAGTTGTCTACGAGCAGTACTTC

clone size: NA
V gene: TRBV11-2
J gene: TRBJ2-7
D gene: NA
CDR3 protein: CASSLSVAAYEQYF
CDR3 DNA: TGTGCCAGCAGCCTCTCGGTTGCTGCCTACGAGCAGTACTTC

clone size: NA
V gene: TRBV30
J gene: TRBJ1-2
D gene: NA
CDR3 protein: CAWDRGGVGTF
CDR3 DNA: TGTGCCTGGGACCGGGGAGGGGTGGGCACCTTC

clone size: NA
V gene: TRBV5-8
J gene: TRBJ1-5
D gene: TRBD1
CDR3 protein: CASREDRGIQPQHF
CDR3 DNA: TGTGCCAGCAGGGAAGACAGGGGAATCCAGCCCCAGCATTTT

clone size: NA
V gene: TRBV7-8
J gene: TRBJ1-4
D gene: NA
CDR3 protein: CASSLGRDPGRFGEKLFF
CDR3 DNA: TGTGCCAGCAGCTTAGGCCGGGACCCAGGGAGGTTTGGCGAAAAACTGTTTTTT

clone size: NA
V gene: TRBV10-3
J gene: TRBJ2-1
D gene: NA
CDR3 protein: CAISESTQAYNEQFF
CDR3 DNA: TGTGCCATCAGTGAGTCGACGCAGGCGTACAATGAGCAGTTCTTC

clone size: NA
V gene: TRBV6-2/TRBV6-3
J gene: TRBJ2-7
D gene: NA
CDR3 protein: CASSYLIGQGPDEQYF
CDR3 DNA: TGTGCCAGCAGTTACTTGATCGGGCAGGGTCCTGACGAGCAGTACTTC

clone size: NA
V gene: TRBV3-1/TRBV3-2
J gene: TRBJ1-6
D gene: NA
CDR3 protein: CASSQELTGSSPLHF
CDR3 DNA: TGTGCCAGCAGCCAAGAGCTGACAGGTAGCTCACCCCTCCACTTT

clone size: NA
V gene: TRBV5-1
J gene: TRBJ2-2
D gene: TRBD2
CDR3 protein: CASSPQPTTSGGFNTGELFF
CDR3 DNA: TGCGCCAGCAGCCCGCAACCTACTACTAGCGGGGGCTTTAACACCGGGGAGCTGTTTTTT

clone size: NA
V gene: TRBV14
J gene: TRBJ1-1
D gene: NA
CDR3 protein: CASSQAGATEAFF
CDR3 DNA: TGTGCCAGCAGCCAAGCAGGGGCCACTGAAGCTTTCTTT

clone size: NA
V gene: TRBV9
J gene: TRBJ2-1
D gene: TRBD1
CDR3 protein: CASSVLGTDNEQFF
CDR3 DNA: TGTGCCAGCAGCGTACTGGGGACAGACAATGAGCAGTTCTTC

clone size: NA
V gene: TRBV21-1
J gene: TRBJ1-5
D gene: NA
CDR3 protein: CASSKEGVRCNQPQHF
CDR3 DNA: TGTGCCAGCAGCAAAGAAGGGGTGAGGTGCAATCAGCCCCAGCATTTT

clone size: NA
V gene: TRBV7-3
J gene: TRBJ1-1
D gene: TRBD1
CDR3 protein: CASRSTGDTEAFF
CDR3 DNA: TGTGCCAGCAGGTCAACAGGGGACACTGAAGCTTTCTTT

clone size: NA
V gene: TRBV6-6
J gene: TRBJ1-2
D gene: NA
CDR3 protein: CASTGVEAGYTF
CDR3 DNA: TGTGCCAGCACCGGAGTGGAGGCTGGCTACACCTTC

clone size: NA
V gene: TRBV9
J gene: TRBJ2-7
D gene: TRBD1
CDR3 protein: CASSGSQGVDEQYF
CDR3 DNA: TGTGCCAGCAGCGGGTCACAGGGGGTCGACGAGCAGTACTTC

clone size: NA
V gene: TRBV19
J gene: TRBJ2-2
D gene: TRBD1
CDR3 protein: CASSGQGVGELFF
CDR3 DNA: TGTGCCAGTAGTGGACAGGGGGTCGGGGAGCTGTTTTTT

clone size: NA
V gene: TRBV9
J gene: TRBJ1-5
D gene: TRBD1
CDR3 protein: CASRGTDWSQPQHF
CDR3 DNA: TGTGCCAGCAGGGGGACAGATTGGTCTCAGCCCCAGCATTTT

clone size: NA
V gene: TRBV5-1
J gene: TRBJ1-2
D gene: NA
CDR3 protein: CASSLGTARGYTF
CDR3 DNA: TGCGCCAGCAGCTTGGGGACAGCTAGGGGCTACACCTTC

clone size: NA
V gene: TRBV28
J gene: TRBJ1-2
D gene: TRBD1
CDR3 protein: CASSLLGTGKDYGYTF
CDR3 DNA: TGTGCCAGCAGTTTATTGGGGACAGGAAAGGACTATGGCTACACCTTC

clone size: NA
V gene: TRBV15
J gene: TRBJ1-5
D gene: NA
CDR3 protein: CATSRLGTGTYNQPQHF
CDR3 DNA: TGTGCCACCAGCAGACTTGGGACCGGGACATACAATCAGCCCCAGCATTTT

clone size: once
V gene: TRBV19
J gene: TRBJ1-1
D gene: TRBD1
CDR3 protein: CASRNKDRGWDTEAFF
CDR3 DNA: TGTGCCAGTAGAAACAAGGACAGGGGGTGGGACACTGAAGCTTTCTTT

clone size: NA
V gene: TRBV18
J gene: TRBJ1-5
D gene: NA
CDR3 protein: CASSPGGNQPQHF
CDR3 DNA: TGTGCCAGCTCACCGGGAGGCAATCAGCCCCAGCATTTT

clone size: NA
V gene: TRBV6-5
J gene: TRBJ2-7
D gene: NA
CDR3 protein: CASRTTGFHEQYF
CDR3 DNA: TGTGCCAGCAGGACCACAGGGTTCCACGAGCAGTACTTC

clone size: NA
V gene: TRBV29-1
J gene: TRBJ1-1
D gene: NA
CDR3 protein: CSAEAGGDTEAFF
CDR3 DNA: TGCAGCGCCGAAGCGGGGGGGGACACTGAAGCTTTCTTT

clone size: NA
V gene: TRBV19
J gene: TRBJ1-3
D gene: NA
CDR3 protein: CASTLQGTLSGNTIYF
CDR3 DNA: TGTGCCAGTACCCTCCAGGGGACACTCTCTGGAAACACCATATATTTT